This TCR beta chain was recorded in a study of cytomegalovirus exposure and HLA in healthy donors. This PCR relied on a set of 60 Vbeta primers and 13 Jbeta primers. Using immunoSEQ multiplex PCR, the repertoire was profiled, and TCRdb retains in-frame clones only, with some absent. Counted here are 150,000 or so clones, nearly 80% occurring once; the ten biggest clones make up about 13%. The table lists this clone with a few counts. As yet, its antigen is unknown. Study results and caveats: Follow-up analysis found HLA locus-dependent TCR association rates, highest for DRB1 and lowest for HLA-C.

V trimming: 1 base; J trimming: 4 bases; junction bases outside the gene matches: 16. Germline assignment: CDR1 SGHTA and CDR2 FQGNSA. There are 19 residues in the CDR3. The chain employs TRBV7-2 and TRBJ2-1, with 7 bases fitting TRBD2. The sequenced material came from PBMCs. This clonotype was obtained from a man aged 25 to 40 in good health and CMV-seropositive. The DNA of the CDR3 is TGTGCCAGCAGCTTAGTGGCTAGCGGAGGGAACCTAGGTTACAATGAGCAGTTCTTC. Residues: CASSLVASGGNLGYNEQFF. The whole variable domain, remainder taken from reference TRBV7-2 and TRBJ2-1, is GAGVSQSPSNKVTEKGKDVELRCDPISGHTALYWYRQSLGQGLEFLIYFQGNSAPDKSGLPSDRFSAERTGGSVSTLTIQRTQQEDSAVYLCASSLVASGGNLGYNEQFFGPGTRLTVL.